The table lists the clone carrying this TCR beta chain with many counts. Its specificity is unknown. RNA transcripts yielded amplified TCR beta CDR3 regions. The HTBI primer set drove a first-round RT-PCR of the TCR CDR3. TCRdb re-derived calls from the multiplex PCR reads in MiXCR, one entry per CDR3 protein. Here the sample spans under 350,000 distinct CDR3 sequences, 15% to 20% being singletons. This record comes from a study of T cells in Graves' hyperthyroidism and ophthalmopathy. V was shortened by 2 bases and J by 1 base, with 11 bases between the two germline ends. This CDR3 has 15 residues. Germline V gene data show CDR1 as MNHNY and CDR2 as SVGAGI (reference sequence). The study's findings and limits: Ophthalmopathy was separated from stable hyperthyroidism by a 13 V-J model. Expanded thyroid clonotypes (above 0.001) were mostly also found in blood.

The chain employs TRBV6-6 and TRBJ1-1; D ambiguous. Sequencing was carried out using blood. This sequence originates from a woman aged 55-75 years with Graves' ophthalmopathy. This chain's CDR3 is CASSYGAVGNTEAFF. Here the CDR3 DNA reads TGTGCCAGCAGTTACGGTGCGGTGGGGAACACTGAAGCTTTCTTT.